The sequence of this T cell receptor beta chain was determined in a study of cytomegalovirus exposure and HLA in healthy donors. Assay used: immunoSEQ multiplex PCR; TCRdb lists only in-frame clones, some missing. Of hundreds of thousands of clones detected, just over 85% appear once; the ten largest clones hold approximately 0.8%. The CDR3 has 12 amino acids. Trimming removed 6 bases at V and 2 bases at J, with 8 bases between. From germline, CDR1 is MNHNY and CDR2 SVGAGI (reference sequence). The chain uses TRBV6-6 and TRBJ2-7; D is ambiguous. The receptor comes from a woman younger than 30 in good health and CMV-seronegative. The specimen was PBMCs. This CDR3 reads CASSLTPYEQYF. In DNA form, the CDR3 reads TGTGCCAGCAGCCTCACACCCTACGAGCAGTACTTC.